Below are 24 T cell receptor beta chains sequenced from a single sample in a study of control samples from healthy donors and cancer patients. Only in-frame clones appear in the TCRdb table, and some are missing; sequencing was by immunoSEQ multiplex PCR. The profile shows over 100,000 clones, roughly 92% of them singletons. The sequenced sample was blood. These receptors all stem from a man aged 18 to 29 in good health.

CDR3 DNA sequence: TGTGCCAGCAGTGAGGGACAGGGGGCAGGAGGCTACACCTTC. Its protein is CASSEGQGAGGYTF. The chain has TRBV6-4 and TRBJ1-2, with 12 bases fitting TRBD1. The CDR3 sequence is 14 residues long. V lost 3 bases to trimming and J lost 8 bases; unmatched junction nucleotides: 4. CDR1 and CDR2 from the germline V gene are MRHNA and SNTAGT.

The chain uses TRBV6-4 and TRBJ1-5; D is unresolved. Germline V gene sequence: CDR1 MRHNA, CDR2 SNTAGT. Trimming removed 6 bases from V and 9 bases from J, with 12 bases in between. This CDR3 is 12 amino acids long. CDR3 sequence reads: CASSLMWGPQHF. DNA for the CDR3: TGTGCCAGCAGCCTGATGTGGGGGCCCCAGCATTTT.

V usage is TRBV10-3 and J usage is TRBJ2-5; 12 bases are a match to TRBD2. With 6 bases clipped from V and 5 bases from J, the junction kept 7 bases outside the gene matches. The CDR3 extends over 15 amino acids. Germline CDR1 reads ENHRY; CDR2 reads SYGVKD. In DNA, the CDR3 is TGTGCCATCAGAAAAACTAGCGGGGGGAGTGAGACCCAGTACTTC. It translates to CAIRKTSGGSETQYF.

This clone was counted a single time. This sequence joins TRBV18 and TRBJ1-5; D unclear. The germline V gene encodes CDR1 KGHSH and CDR2 LQKENI. The CDR3 extends over 12 amino acids. V dropped 2 bases and J dropped 11 bases, with 10 bases sitting between them. The CDR3: CASSPDQQAQHF. CDR3 nucleotide sequence: TGTGCCAGCTCACCAGACCAGCAGGCCCAGCATTTT.

The gene calls are TRBV2 and TRBJ2-3, with D perhaps TRBD2 (6 bases). Trimming took off 0 bases at V and 5 bases at J, with 12 bases between the two ends. Per germline, CDR1 SNHLY and CDR2 FYNNEI. The CDR3 contains 15 residues. CDR3 bases: TGTGCCAGCAGTGAAGCGGCTAGCGTCCTAGATACGCAGTATTTT. Its translation is CASSEAASVLDTQYF. The variable domain in full, completed from reference TRBV2 and TRBJ2-3, reads EPEVTQTPSHQVTQMGQEVILRCVPISNHLYFYWYRQILGQKVEFLVSFYNNEISEKSEIFDDQFSVERPDGSNFTLKIRSTKLEDSAMYFCASSEAASVLDTQYFGPGTRLTVL.

The V gene is TRBV15, the J gene TRBJ2-2, with 9 bases matching TRBD2. CDR3 length: 20 amino acids. V lost 3 bases and J lost 0; bases outside the gene matches: 14. From germline, CDR1 is LNHNV and CDR2 YYDKDF (reference sequence). CDR3 coding DNA: TGTGCCACCAGCAGTCACCTACAGATGGGACTAGCACCGAACACCGGGGAGCTGTTTTTT. This codes for CATSSHLQMGLAPNTGELFF.

The V and J genes are TRBV10-3 and TRBJ2-5; 9 nucleotides agree with TRBD2. Germline loops: CDR1 ENHRY, CDR2 SYGVKD. Trimming at V came to 0 bases and at J to 6 bases, leaving 8 bases not matched to a gene. CDR3 length: 16 amino acids. CDR3 sequence reads: CAISESLTSGSKTQYF. In DNA form, the CDR3 reads TGTGCCATCAGTGAGTCCCTTACTAGCGGGTCGAAGACCCAGTACTTC.

This rearrangement joins TRBV5-1 to TRBJ2-5, with D tentatively TRBD2 (5 bases). Trimming cost V 6 bases and J 5 bases, with 14 bases left between them. CDR1 and CDR2 (germline): SGHRS, YFSETQ. The CDR3 extends over 13 amino acids. CDR3 DNA: TGCGCCAGCACTCGAGGGTCCTTGGAGACCCAGTACTTC. Translation gives CASTRGSLETQYF.

In this sample, this clone turned up a few times. The chain combines TRBV7-9 with TRBJ2-7; D might be TRBD1 (6 bases). This CDR3 spans 14 amino acids. The germline V gene has CDR1 SEHNR and CDR2 FQNEAQ (reference sequence). V was pared by 5 bases and J by 0 bases, with 11 bases between. CDR3 residues: CASSRDRTSYEQYF. The CDR3 nucleotides read TGTGCCAGCAGCCGTGACAGGACCTCCTACGAGCAGTACTTC.

The rearrangement links TRBV5-4 to TRBJ1-5, with 8 bases aligning to TRBD1. Per germline, CDR1 SGHNT and CDR2 YYREEE (reference sequence). CDR3 size: 15 residues. After removal of 0 bases from V and 3 bases from J, the junction contained 2 bases not matched to a gene. The CDR3: CASSLDRGFNQPQHF. The CDR3 coding sequence is TGTGCCAGCAGCTTGGACAGGGGGTTCAATCAGCCCCAGCATTTT.

The gene calls are TRBV5-4 and TRBJ2-3; 9 nucleotides match TRBD2. The CDR3 runs 15 residues. Looked up from germline, CDR1 is SGHNT and CDR2 is YYREEE (reference sequence). J lost 4 bases, V lost 4 bases, and 7 bases had no gene match. The CDR3 sequence: CASSPIAGASDTQYF. The CDR3 nucleotides read TGTGCCAGCAGCCCAATAGCGGGGGCTTCAGATACGCAGTATTTT.

The chain is built from TRBV6-5 and TRBJ2-3, with D possibly matching TRBD1 (6 bases). The CDR3 covers 14 residues. Germline CDR1 reads MNHEY; CDR2 reads SVGAGI. V lost 7 bases and J 0 bases, leaving 11 bases between the germline ends. The CDR3 nucleotides are TGTGCCAGCAAAACAGGGCGGAGCACAGATACGCAGTATTTT. Protein: CASKTGRSTDTQYF.

This clone was seen only once. The chain joins TRBV9 to TRBJ1-2; 12 nucleotides align to TRBD1. Trimming removed 3 bases from V and 4 bases from J; junction bases left unmatched: 7. The CDR3 is 16 residues long. CDR1 is SGDLS, CDR2 YYNGEE, per germline. The CDR3 here is CASSAGTGGGLYGYTF. CDR3 nucleotides: TGTGCCAGCAGCGCCGGGACAGGGGGCGGCCTCTATGGCTACACCTTC.

This clone came up a few times. The V call is TRBV27, the J call TRBJ2-2, with TRBD2 identical over 8 bases. The CDR3 runs 15 residues. V shed 6 bases, J shed 7 bases, and the junction held 10 bases outside the gene matches. CDR1 MNHEY and CDR2 SMNVEV come from the germline V gene (reference sequence). The CDR3 DNA is TGTGCCAGCAGAACGGCGGGGGGTGACGGCGGGGAGCTGTTTTTT. Protein sequence: CASRTAGGDGGELFF.

The chain joins TRBV12-3 or TRBV12-4 to TRBJ1-2, with D unclear. The CDR3 has 12 amino acids. Trimming shortened V by 3 bases and J by 6 bases, and 8 bases separated the two germline ends. CDR3 nucleotide sequence: TGTGCCAGCAGTTTTGACACAGATGGCTACACCTTC. This codes for CASSFDTDGYTF.

V and J are TRBV6-2 or TRBV6-3 and TRBJ2-2; 8 bases are shared with TRBD2. Germline V CDR1 and CDR2: MNHEY, SVGEGT. The CDR3 spans 16 residues. V lost 5 bases to trimming and J lost 3 bases; unmatched junction nucleotides: 8. CDR3 sequence reads: CASSNPGGADTGELFF. In DNA form, the CDR3 reads TGTGCCAGCAGTAACCCCGGGGGGGCCGACACCGGGGAGCTGTTTTTT.

The chain carries TRBV2 and TRBJ2-2; D gene ambiguous. The CDR3 has 14 amino acids. V shed 5 bases and J shed 7 bases, with 14 bases lying between them. Germline CDR1 SNHLY, CDR2 FYNNEI. CDR3 sequence (DNA): TGTGCCAGCAGTAATGACCTCGAGAGCGGGGAGCTGTTTTTT. Translation gives CASSNDLESGELFF.

The V call is TRBV4-1, the J call TRBJ2-1; no definite D call. CDR1 is MGHRA and CDR2 is YSYEKL in the germline V gene. V was trimmed by 3 bases and J by 6 bases, leaving 6 bases between them. CDR3 length equals 12 residues. CDR3 loop: CASSQQTNEQFF. CDR3 coding DNA: TGCGCCAGCAGCCAGCAGACCAATGAGCAGTTCTTC.

The chain uses TRBV19 and TRBJ1-1; possible D gene TRBD1, 6 bases. Between the trimmed V and J ends, which lost 3 bases and 5 bases, there was a span of 13 bases. CDR3 size: 14 residues. Germline CDR1 LNHDA, CDR2 SQIVND (reference sequence). The CDR3 region is CASSMGGGGTEAFF. The CDR3 DNA reads as TGTGCCAGTAGTATGGGTGGAGGGGGGACTGAAGCTTTCTTT.

Only a few counts were recorded for this clone. The genes are TRBV5-4 and TRBJ2-7; 8 nucleotides line up with TRBD1. The length of the CDR3 is 12 residues. V gave up 4 bases and J gave up 5 bases; unmatched junction bases: 2. Germline V gene sequence: CDR1 SGHNT, CDR2 YYREEE (reference sequence). CDR3: CASSDRGNEQYF. The CDR3 DNA reads as TGTGCCAGCAGCGACAGGGGTAACGAGCAGTACTTC.

The chain carries TRBV7-9 and TRBJ2-7; 11 bases fit TRBD2. The germline V gene encodes CDR1 SEHNR and CDR2 FQNEAQ (reference sequence). J gave up 7 bases and V 0 bases, and 5 bases lay outside the gene matches. The CDR3 contains 15 residues. The CDR3 DNA reads as TGTGCCAGCAGCTTAGCGCTCACTAGCGGGGGTGAGCAGTACTTC. Amino acid sequence: CASSLALTSGGEQYF.

This chain connects TRBV9 to TRBJ1-1; TRBD1 might be the D (6 bases). Germline CDR1 SGDLS, CDR2 YYNGEE. Between the trimmed V and J ends, which lost 1 base and 5 bases, there was a span of 12 bases. The CDR3 consists of 14 residues. As DNA, the CDR3 is TGTGCCAGCAGCGTAACCAGGGGAGGAACTGAAGCTTTCTTT. This encodes CASSVTRGGTEAFF.

V usage is TRBV5-1 and J usage is TRBJ1-6; D might be TRBD1 (5 bases). Germline CDR1 SGHRS, CDR2 YFSETQ. The CDR3 is 13 amino acids. With 4 bases removed from V and 8 bases from J, the gap between germline ends came to 10 bases. CDR3 sequence (DNA): TGCGCCAGCAGCCAAGACAGCTATTCACCCCTCCACTTT. Its translation is CASSQDSYSPLHF.

The chain is built from TRBV5-4 and TRBJ2-7, with a weak D call TRBD1 (7 bases). Germline CDR1 SGHNT, CDR2 YYREEE (reference sequence). The CDR3 consists of 19 residues. V was trimmed by 4 bases and J by 3 bases, leaving 29 bases between them. CDR3 sequence reads: CASSIYILKTGRDSYEQYF. The CDR3, as DNA: TGTGCCAGCAGCATATACATATTAAAGACAGGGCGGGATAGCTACGAGCAGTACTTC.